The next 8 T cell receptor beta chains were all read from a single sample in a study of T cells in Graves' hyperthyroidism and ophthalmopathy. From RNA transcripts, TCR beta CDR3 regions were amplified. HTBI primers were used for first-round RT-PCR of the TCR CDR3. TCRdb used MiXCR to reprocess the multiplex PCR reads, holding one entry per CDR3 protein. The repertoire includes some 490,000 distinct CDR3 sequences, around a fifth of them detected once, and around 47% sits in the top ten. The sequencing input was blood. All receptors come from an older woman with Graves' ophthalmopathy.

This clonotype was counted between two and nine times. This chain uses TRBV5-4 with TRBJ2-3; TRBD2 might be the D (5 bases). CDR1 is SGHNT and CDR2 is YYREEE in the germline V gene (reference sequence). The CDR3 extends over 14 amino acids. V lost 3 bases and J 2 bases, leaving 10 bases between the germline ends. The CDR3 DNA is TGTGCCAGCAGCTCGGGATTCCCCACAGATACGCAGTATTTT. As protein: CASSSGFPTDTQYF.

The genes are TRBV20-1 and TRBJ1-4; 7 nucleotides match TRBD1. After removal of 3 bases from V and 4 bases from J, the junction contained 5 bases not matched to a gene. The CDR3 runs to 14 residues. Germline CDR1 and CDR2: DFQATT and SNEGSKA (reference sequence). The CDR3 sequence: CSARPGQRNEKLFF. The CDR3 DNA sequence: TGCAGTGCTAGGCCGGGACAGCGTAATGAAAAACTGTTTTTT.

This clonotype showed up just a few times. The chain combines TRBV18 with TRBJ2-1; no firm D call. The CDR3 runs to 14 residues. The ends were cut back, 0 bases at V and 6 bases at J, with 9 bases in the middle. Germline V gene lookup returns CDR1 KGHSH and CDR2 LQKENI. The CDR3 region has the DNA TGTGCCAGCTCACCACCGAACCTAAGCAATGAGCAGTTCTTC. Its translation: CASSPPNLSNEQFF.

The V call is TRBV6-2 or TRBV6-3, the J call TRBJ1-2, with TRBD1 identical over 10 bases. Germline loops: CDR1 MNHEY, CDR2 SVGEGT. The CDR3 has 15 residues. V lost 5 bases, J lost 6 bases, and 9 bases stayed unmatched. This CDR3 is CASSRPGQGIDGYTF. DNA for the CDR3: TGTGCCAGCAGTAGACCGGGACAGGGGATAGATGGCTACACCTTC.

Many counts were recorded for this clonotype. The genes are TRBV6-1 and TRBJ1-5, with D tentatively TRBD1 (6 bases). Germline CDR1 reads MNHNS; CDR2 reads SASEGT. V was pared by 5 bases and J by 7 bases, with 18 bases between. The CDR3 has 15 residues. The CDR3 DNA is TGTGCCAGCAGTCGGGGGGGAAGGAGGGGGCAGCCCCAGCATTTT. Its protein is CASSRGGRRGQPQHF.

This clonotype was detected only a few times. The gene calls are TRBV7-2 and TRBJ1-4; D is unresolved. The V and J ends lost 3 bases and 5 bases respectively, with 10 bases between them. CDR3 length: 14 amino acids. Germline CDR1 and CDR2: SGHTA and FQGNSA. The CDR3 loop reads CASSFMFGNEKLFF. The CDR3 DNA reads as TGTGCCAGCAGCTTTATGTTCGGCAATGAAAAACTGTTTTTT. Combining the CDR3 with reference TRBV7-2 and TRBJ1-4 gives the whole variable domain GAGVSQSPSNKVTEKGKDVELRCDPISGHTALYWYRQSLGQGLEFLIYFQGNSAPDKSGLPSDRFSAERTGGSVSTLTIQRTQQEDSAVYLCASSFMFGNEKLFFGSGTQLSVL.

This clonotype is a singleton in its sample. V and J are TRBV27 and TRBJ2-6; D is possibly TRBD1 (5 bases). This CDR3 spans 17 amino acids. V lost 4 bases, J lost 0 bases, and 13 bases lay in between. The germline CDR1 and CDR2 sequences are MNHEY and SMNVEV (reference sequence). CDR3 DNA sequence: TGTGCCAGCAGTTCACCTACAGGTAGCTCTGGGGCCAACGTCCTGACTTTC. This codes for CASSSPTGSSGANVLTF.

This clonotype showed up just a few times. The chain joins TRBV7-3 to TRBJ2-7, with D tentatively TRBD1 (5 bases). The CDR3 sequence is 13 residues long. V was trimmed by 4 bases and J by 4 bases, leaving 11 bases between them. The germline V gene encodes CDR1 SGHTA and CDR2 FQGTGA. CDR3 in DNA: TGTGCCAGCAGCTCCCAGGGCCGATACGAGCAGTACTTC. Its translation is CASSSQGRYEQYF.